What follows are 29 T cell receptor beta chains derived from one specimen sequenced in a study of cytomegalovirus exposure and HLA in healthy donors. The primer mix had 60 Vbeta and 13 Jbeta primers. The method was immunoSEQ multiplex PCR; TCRdb's version includes in-frame clones alone and lacks a portion of them. The table includes some 150,000 clones, 70% to 85% detected once. Sequenced sample: PBMCs. The receptors come from a woman between 45 and 60 years old in good health and CMV-seropositive.

The CDR3 region is CATIPGLAYEQYF. CDR3 coding DNA: TGCGCCACCATTCCAGGGTTGGCCTACGAGCAGTACTTC. The genes are TRBV10-2 and TRBJ2-7; D may be TRBD1 (5 bases). Trimming shortened V by 10 bases and J by 2 bases, and 15 bases separated the two germline ends. This CDR3 has 13 amino acids. CDR1 is WSHSY and CDR2 is SAAADI in the germline V gene.

The chain has TRBV7-2 and TRBJ2-3; 9 bases fit TRBD2. The CDR3 has 15 residues. CDR1 is SGHTA and CDR2 is FQGNSA in the germline V gene. J gave up 6 bases and V 2 bases, and 6 bases lay outside the gene matches. The CDR3 DNA reads as TGTGCCAGCAGCTTACGGGCGGGGGGGCCGGATACGCAGTATTTT. It translates to CASSLRAGGPDTQYF. The full variable domain, in which reference TRBV7-2 and TRBJ2-3 provide the parts outside the CDR3, is GAGVSQSPSNKVTEKGKDVELRCDPISGHTALYWYRQSLGQGLEFLIYFQGNSAPDKSGLPSDRFSAERTGGSVSTLTIQRTQQEDSAVYLCASSLRAGGPDTQYFGPGTRLTVL.

The V and J genes are TRBV2 and TRBJ1-4; 11 bases agree with TRBD1. CDR3 length: 13 residues. Germline values: CDR1 SNHLY, CDR2 FYNNEI. Unmatched junction bases numbered 4, after V lost 6 bases and J lost 10 bases. In DNA form, the CDR3 reads TGTGCCAGCAGGTCCGGGACAGGGGGAAAACTGTTTTTT. Translation gives CASRSGTGGKLFF.

J is TRBJ2-1 and V is TRBV5-6, with 9 bases identical to TRBD2. CDR3 length equals 14 residues. Trimming at V came to 7 bases and at J to 15 bases, leaving 17 bases not matched to a gene. The germline V gene has CDR1 SGHDT and CDR2 YYEEEE. The CDR3 sequence: CASWTAGGSDFRFF. CDR3 bases: TGTGCCAGCTGGACTGCGGGGGGGTCGGATTTTCGGTTCTTC.

This clone was seen more than once but under ten times. The chain joins TRBV7-9 to TRBJ1-1, with TRBD1 as a possible D gene (6 bases). V dropped 1 base and J dropped 2 bases, with 8 bases sitting between them. This CDR3 is built from 14 residues. Germline lookup yields CDR1 SEHNR and CDR2 FQNEAQ (reference sequence). The CDR3 sequence: CASSLVDSNTEAFF. Written as DNA, the CDR3 is TGTGCCAGCAGCTTAGTGGACAGTAACACTGAAGCTTTCTTT. Full variable domain (missing parts from reference TRBV7-9 and TRBJ1-1): DTGVSQNPRHKITKRGQNVTFRCDPISEHNRLYWYRQTLGQGPEFLTYFQNEAQLEKSRLLSDRFSAERPKGSFSTLEIQRTEQGDSAMYLCASSLVDSNTEAFFGQGTRLTVV.

The gene calls are TRBV7-9 and TRBJ1-2; 7 bases are a match to TRBD1. Per the germline V gene, CDR1 is SEHNR and CDR2 is FQNEAQ (reference sequence). J gave up 0 bases and V 5 bases, and 6 bases lay outside the gene matches. The CDR3 has 15 residues. CDR3 coding DNA: TGTGCCAGCAGCGTCACAGGGGCCTCTAACTATGGCTACACCTTC. This encodes CASSVTGASNYGYTF.

The chain combines TRBV6-1 with TRBJ1-5; 8 nucleotides align to TRBD1. The V and J ends lost 1 base and 5 bases, in that order; junction bases with no gene match: 1. This CDR3 contains 14 residues. Germline CDR1 reads MNHNS; CDR2 reads SASEGT. CDR3 sequence (DNA): TGTGCCAGCAGTGAAGGGACAGGGTATCAGCCCCAGCATTTT. This encodes CASSEGTGYQPQHF.

This chain connects TRBV5-1 to TRBJ1-2; D might be TRBD1 (5 bases). The germline V and J ends were trimmed by 1 base and 5 bases, with 21 bases remaining between them. The CDR3 is made up of 17 amino acids. In germline, CDR1 is SGHRS, CDR2 YFSETQ. In DNA, the CDR3 is TGCGCCAGCAGCTTGCTGCCGGTTCTTGGGGCGGCATATGGCTACACCTTC. This translates into CASSLLPVLGAAYGYTF.

This chain connects TRBV2 to TRBJ1-5, with 8 bases aligning to TRBD1. The CDR3 spans 14 residues. Germline V gene lookup returns CDR1 SNHLY and CDR2 FYNNEI. V dropped 7 bases and J dropped 5; count of bases not matched to a gene: 7. The CDR3 loop is CASNIDRGYQPQHF. CDR3 DNA sequence: TGTGCCAGCAATATTGACAGGGGATATCAGCCCCAGCATTTT.

Worth noting for this clone: This CDR3 fails to terminate in the conserved phenylalanine or tryptophan, so it likely reflects a read error. The chain couples TRBV5-6 to TRBJ2-7; D is possibly TRBD1 (6 bases). This CDR3 is 13 amino acids long. Trimming pared 2 bases from V and 1 base from J, leaving 7 bases between. Germline values: CDR1 SGHDT, CDR2 YYEEEE. CDR3 sequence: CASSFQGSYEQYL. As DNA, the CDR3 is TGTGCCAGCAGCTTTCAGGGGTCCTACGAGCAGTACCTC.

The chain links TRBV6-1 to TRBJ1-5; no definite D call. V lost 1 base, J lost 1 base, and 8 bases lay in between. Germline V CDR1 and CDR2: MNHNS, SASEGT. The CDR3 is 15 amino acids. CDR3 coding DNA: TGTGCCAGCAGTGAAGTAAACGGGAGCAATCAGCCCCAGCATTTT. Translation: CASSEVNGSNQPQHF.

The CDR3 loop is CASSRTVSSYEQYF. CDR3 DNA: TGTGCCAGCAGCCGGACAGTTAGCTCCTACGAGCAGTACTTC. The V and J genes are TRBV27 and TRBJ2-7; TRBD1 might be the D (6 bases). Deletions cut 6 bases from V and 0 bases from J, with 12 bases between. Per the germline V gene, CDR1 is MNHEY and CDR2 is SMNVEV (reference sequence). The CDR3 contains 14 residues.

The V call is TRBV6-1, the J call TRBJ2-7; tentatively, D is TRBD2 (5 bases). The length of the CDR3 is 13 residues. From germline, CDR1 is MNHNS and CDR2 SASEGT. V was shortened by 3 bases and J by 3 bases, with 9 bases between the two germline ends. CDR3 DNA sequence: TGTGCCAGCAGTGAGAGCGCGGGCTACGAGCAGTACTTC. The encoded protein is CASSESAGYEQYF.

The CDR3 spells CASSLRTGQGPSPLHF. DNA for the CDR3: TGTGCCAGCAGCCTACGCACGGGACAGGGGCCTTCACCCCTCCACTTT. V and J are TRBV14 and TRBJ1-6; 10 bases align to TRBD1. The CDR3 is 16 amino acids. V shed 4 bases and J 9 bases; nucleotides not matched to a gene: 9. Germline CDR1 is SGHDN and CDR2 is FVKESK.

This rearrangement joins TRBV5-1 to TRBJ2-2, with 7 positions matching TRBD1. Unmatched junction bases numbered 4, after V lost 4 bases and J lost 4 bases. The length of the CDR3 is 14 residues. Germline lookup yields CDR1 SGHRS and CDR2 YFSETQ. CDR3: CASSRGQPTGELFF. CDR3 in DNA: TGCGCCAGCAGCCGGGGACAGCCCACCGGGGAGCTGTTTTTT.

The chain uses TRBV7-8 and TRBJ1-5; tentatively, D is TRBD1 (5 bases). Trimming took 2 bases from V and 6 from J, leaving 11 bases between them. The CDR3 totals 14 residues. In germline, CDR1 is SGHVS, CDR2 FQNEAQ. The CDR3 loop reads CASSLKRGGQPQHF. CDR3 DNA: TGTGCCAGCAGCTTAAAAAGGGGAGGTCAGCCCCAGCATTTT.

The rearrangement links TRBV9 to TRBJ2-5, with 7 bases that match TRBD2. Trimming cost V 0 bases and J 4 bases; bases outside gene matches: 9. This CDR3 comprises 16 residues. CDR1 and CDR2 from the germline V gene are SGDLS and YYNGEE. The DNA for the CDR3 is TGTGCCAGCAGCGTAGACGAGGGAGGGAAGGGAGAGACCCAGTACTTC. Its protein product is CASSVDEGGKGETQYF.

A remark on this clone: One junction end does not reproduce the germline sequence, and a read error may be involved. The rearrangement uses TRBV11-2 and TRBJ2-3; 9 bases are a match to TRBD1. Germline loops: CDR1 SGHAT, CDR2 FQNNGV. The CDR3 has 16 amino acids. CDR3 coding DNA: TGTGCCAGCAGTTTAGGGCAACAGGGGGCGGTAGATACGCAGTATTTT. This codes for CASSLGQQGAVDTQYF.

A single count supports this clone. The chain uses TRBV30 and TRBJ2-7, with D tentatively TRBD1 (5 bases). The ends were cut back, 2 bases at V and 4 bases at J, with 15 bases in the middle. The CDR3 has 14 residues. Germline V gene sequence: CDR1 GTSNPN, CDR2 SVGIG (reference sequence). The CDR3 DNA is TGTGCCTGGAGTTCTAGGGATAAGGGGTACGAGCAGTACTTC. This gives the protein CAWSSRDKGYEQYF. Full variable domain (outside the CDR3, taken from reference TRBV30 and TRBJ2-7): SQTIHQWPATLVQPVGSPLSLECTVEGTSNPNLYWYRQAAGRGLQLLFYSVGIGQISSEVPQNLSASRPQDRQFILSSKKLLLSDSGFYLCAWSSRDKGYEQYFGPGTRLTVT.

The CDR3 nucleotides are TGTGCCAGCAGCTCGACCAGGACTAGCGGGGGGCGCTCCTACGAGCAGTACTTC. The encoded protein is CASSSTRTSGGRSYEQYF. V is TRBV5-4 and J is TRBJ2-7; TRBD2 aligns across 14 bases. Losses at the gene ends were 3 bases for V and 0 bases for J; bases not matched to a gene: 8. In germline, CDR1 is SGHNT, CDR2 YYREEE (reference sequence). The CDR3 totals 18 residues.

This chain uses TRBV5-1 with TRBJ2-2, with 7 bases lining up with TRBD2. The CDR3 has 14 residues. V dropped 4 bases and J dropped 5; count of bases not matched to a gene: 5. CDR1 SGHRS and CDR2 YFSETQ come from the germline V gene. DNA of the CDR3: TGCGCCAGCAGCGAGGAGCGGGGAACCGGGGAGCTGTTTTTT. The encoded protein is CASSEERGTGELFF. The variable domain in full, with the rest retrieved from reference TRBV5-1 and TRBJ2-2, is KAGVTQTPRYLIKTRGQQVTLSCSPISGHRSVSWYQQTPGQGLQFLFEYFSETQRNKGNFPGRFSGRQFSNSRSEMNVSTLELGDSALYLCASSEERGTGELFFGEGSRLTVL.

The J gene is TRBJ2-3, the V gene TRBV2; no definite D call. Germline V gene sequence: CDR1 SNHLY, CDR2 FYNNEI. With 7 bases removed from V and 9 bases from J, the gap between germline ends came to 8 bases. The CDR3 spans 10 residues. The chain's CDR3 is CASTERTQYF. CDR3 bases: TGTGCCAGCACGGAGAGGACGCAGTATTTT.

This clone occurred a few times. V and J are TRBV2 and TRBJ1-1, with D perhaps matching TRBD1 (5 bases). There are 12 residues in the CDR3. Trimming took 10 bases from V and 4 from J, leaving 13 bases between them. The germline gives CDR1 SNHLY, CDR2 FYNNEI. CDR3 sequence reads: CATGNRFTEAFF. CDR3 nucleotide sequence: TGTGCCACTGGAAACAGGTTCACTGAAGCTTTCTTT.

V is TRBV15 and J is TRBJ2-3, with 7 positions matching TRBD2. J was trimmed by 0 bases and V by 11 bases; bases with no gene match: 11. The CDR3 consists of 15 residues. Germline CDR1 and CDR2: LNHNV and YYDKDF (reference sequence). The CDR3 coding sequence is TGTGCCCTCTCCGAGCGGGGCTTTAGCACAGATACGCAGTATTTT. Protein product: CALSERGFSTDTQYF.

V is TRBV2 and J is TRBJ2-5, with a tentative D call TRBD2 (5 bases). Germline V gene lookup returns CDR1 SNHLY and CDR2 FYNNEI. Trimming stripped 4 bases from V and 4 bases from J, with 16 bases between. The CDR3 contains 15 residues. CDR3 sequence: CASSGQGADSETQYF. As DNA, the CDR3 is TGTGCCAGCAGTGGACAAGGTGCGGACTCAGAGACCCAGTACTTC.

V gene TRBV25-1 combines with J gene TRBJ1-4, with D perhaps TRBD1 (5 bases). CDR3 length: 12 residues. Trimming pared 6 bases from V and 8 bases from J, leaving 10 bases between. In germline, CDR1 is MGHDK, CDR2 SYGVNS. DNA of the CDR3: TGTGCCAGCAGAGGAGGGGAGGAAAAACTGTTTTTT. Residues: CASRGGEEKLFF.

The CDR3, as DNA: TGTGCCAGCAGCTTAGATGTGGTGGGGGCAGGCGAGCAGTACTTC. Protein sequence: CASSLDVVGAGEQYF. This chain connects TRBV11-2 to TRBJ2-7; weak D call: TRBD1 (6 bases). Trimming took off 0 bases at V and 6 bases at J, with 15 bases between the two ends. Germline V CDR1 and CDR2: SGHAT, FQNNGV. This CDR3 region has 15 residues.

J is TRBJ2-3 and V is TRBV5-1; possibly TRBD2 for D (6 bases). In germline, CDR1 is SGHRS, CDR2 YFSETQ. V was clipped by 3 bases and J by 2 bases, with 16 bases between them. CDR3 size: 16 residues. DNA of the CDR3: TGCGCCAGCAGCTCGGCGGGGTCCTCCCCCACAGATACGCAGTATTTT. This gives the protein CASSSAGSSPTDTQYF.

The chain combines TRBV30 with TRBJ1-2; D call uncertain. Looked up from germline, CDR1 is GTSNPN and CDR2 is SVGIG (reference sequence). V was trimmed by 1 base and J by 2 bases, leaving 5 bases between them. The CDR3 is 12 residues long. The CDR3 nucleotides read TGTGCCTGGAGTGACTTCAACTATGGCTACACCTTC. Translation: CAWSDFNYGYTF.